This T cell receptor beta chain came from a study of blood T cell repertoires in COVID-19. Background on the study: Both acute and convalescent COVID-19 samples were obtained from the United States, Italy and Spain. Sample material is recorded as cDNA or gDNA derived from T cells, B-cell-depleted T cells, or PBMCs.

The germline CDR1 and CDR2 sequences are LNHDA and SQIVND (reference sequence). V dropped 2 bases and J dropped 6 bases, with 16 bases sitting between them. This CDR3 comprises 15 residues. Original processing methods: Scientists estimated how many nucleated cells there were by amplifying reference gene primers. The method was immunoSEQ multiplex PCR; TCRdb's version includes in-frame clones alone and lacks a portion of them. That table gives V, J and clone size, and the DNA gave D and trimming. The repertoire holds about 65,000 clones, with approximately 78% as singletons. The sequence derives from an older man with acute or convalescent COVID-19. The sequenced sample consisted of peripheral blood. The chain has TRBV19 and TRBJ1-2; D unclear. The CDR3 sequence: CASSIRRRQPDGYTF. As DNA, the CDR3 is TGTGCCAGTAGTATAAGGCGGCGGCAACCGGATGGCTACACCTTC.